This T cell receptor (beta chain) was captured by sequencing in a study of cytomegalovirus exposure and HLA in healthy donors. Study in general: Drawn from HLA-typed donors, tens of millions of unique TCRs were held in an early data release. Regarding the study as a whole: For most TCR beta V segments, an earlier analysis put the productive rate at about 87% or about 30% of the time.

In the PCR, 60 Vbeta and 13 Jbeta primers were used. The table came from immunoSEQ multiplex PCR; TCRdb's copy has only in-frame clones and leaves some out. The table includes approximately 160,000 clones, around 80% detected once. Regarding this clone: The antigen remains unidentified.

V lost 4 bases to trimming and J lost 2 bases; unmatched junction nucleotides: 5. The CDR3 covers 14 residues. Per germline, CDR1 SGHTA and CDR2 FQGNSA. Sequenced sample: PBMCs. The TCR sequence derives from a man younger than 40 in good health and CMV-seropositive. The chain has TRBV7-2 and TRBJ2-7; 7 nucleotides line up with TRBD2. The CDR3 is CASSSRGRAYEQYF. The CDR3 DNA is TGTGCCAGCAGCTCCCGCGGGAGAGCCTACGAGCAGTACTTC.